This entry features one T cell receptor beta chain sequence. Its specificity is unknown. CDR1 is SEHNR, CDR2 FQNEAQ, per germline (reference sequence). The CDR3 length is 12 residues. V was pared by 7 bases and J by 12 bases, with 18 bases between. This entry is derived from a study of shared clonotypes between healthy human individuals. Study background: Every donor yielded three CD4 naive, three CD4 memory, two CD8 naive and one CD8 memory plate.

Findings of the study overall: About 5% of naive CD4 clonotypes were shared across a few donors. Limitation of the genetic and exposure-history diversity represented came from the few donors.

Generated by immunoSEQ multiplex PCR, the TCRdb table keeps only in-frame clones and is missing some. The sample shows some 2 million clones, roughly 95% of them seen only once. Positively selected for CCR7, the CD45RO-negative cells used as naive CD8 cells excluded terminally differentiated effector memory CD45RA+ cells. The TCR sequence derives from a man aged 18 to 30 in good health. Specimen: naive CD8+ T cells sorted from blood. The V call is TRBV7-9, the J call TRBJ1-2, with D possibly TRBD1 on 6 matching bases. CDR3 nucleotides: TGTGCCAGCAACAGGGAGGGACGGATGGACACCTTC. It yields the protein CASNREGRMDTF.